Listed below are T cell receptor beta chains from one sample, sequenced in a study of T cells in Graves' hyperthyroidism and ophthalmopathy. TCRdb recomputed calls from the multiplex PCR reads with MiXCR, one row per CDR3 protein. The sample shows hundreds of thousands of distinct CDR3 sequences, about 15% of them seen only once. The specimen sequenced was blood. These receptors were taken from a woman in her 50s with Graves' ophthalmopathy. The CDR3 runs from the conserved cysteine through the conserved F or W. The D gene is left open where the match is weak. Clone size, where shown, is once, few, many, or a class for clones that have expanded.

clone_size j_call v_call d_call cdr3_aa cdr3_nt
NA TRBJ1-6 TRBV6-2/TRBV6-3 TRBD1 CASSYSTGYSSPPHF TGTGCCAGCAGTTACTCGACAGGGTATTCTTCACCCCCCCACTTT
many TRBJ2-5 TRBV3-1 TRBD1 CASSPWDRGETQYF TGTGCCAGCAGCCCTTGGGACAGAGGGGAGACCCAGTACTTC
NA TRBJ2-7 TRBV7-9 TRBD2 CASSFPPGLAGVYEQYF TGTGCCAGCAGCTTCCCGCCGGGACTAGCGGGAGTATACGAGCAGTACTTC
NA TRBJ2-4 TRBV6-1 TRBD1 CASSRDRGAKNIQYF TGTGCCAGCAGTCGGGACAGGGGAGCCAAAAACATTCAGTACTTC
NA TRBJ2-3 TRBV5-1 TRBD1 CASSDPGQGNTDTQYF TGCGCCAGCAGCGACCCGGGACAGGGTAATACAGATACGCAGTATTTT
few TRBJ2-7 TRBV13 TRBD2 CASSHSHRRLAGIGGYEQYF TGTGCCAGCAGCCACTCACACCGGAGACTAGCGGGAATAGGAGGCTACGAGCAGTACTTC
few TRBJ1-2 TRBV5-8 NA CASSLGRNSNYGYTF TGTGCCAGCAGCTTGGGGAGAAACTCTAACTATGGCTACACCTTC
many TRBJ2-7 TRBV6-1 NA CASSYSQGDEQYF TGTGCCAGCAGTTATTCTCAGGGTGACGAGCAGTACTTC
few TRBJ2-7 TRBV5-1 NA CASSFQSTGLGVAYEQYF TGCGCCAGCAGCTTCCAGTCGACAGGTTTGGGAGTGGCCTACGAGCAGTACTTC
many TRBJ2-3 TRBV28 NA CASTLGGAGTDTQYF TGTGCCAGCACTCTAGGGGGAGCTGGCACAGATACGCAGTATTTT
many TRBJ2-3 TRBV2 TRBD2 CASSRTSGRLTDTQYF TGTGCCAGCAGTCGTACTAGCGGGAGGCTCACAGATACGCAGTATTTT
few TRBJ1-1 TRBV7-3 TRBD1 CASSLTPSGGEAFF TGTGCCAGCAGCTTAACTCCCTCAGGGGGTGAAGCTTTCTTT
NA TRBJ2-4 TRBV12-5 NA CASGPGQGVASGRLAKNIQYF TGTGCTAGTGGGCCGGGACAGGGGGTGGCTAGCGGGAGGCTAGCCAAAAACATTCAGTACTTC
many TRBJ2-2 TRBV10-3 NA CAISEPQDGSSTGELFF TGTGCCATCAGTGAGCCCCAGGATGGGAGTAGCACCGGGGAGCTGTTTTTT
many TRBJ2-1 TRBV20-1 NA CSSLGGFSYNEQFF TGCAGTTCGCTGGGCGGATTCTCCTACAATGAGCAGTTCTTC
NA TRBJ2-1 TRBV7-2 NA CASSPGGGSGGYEQFF TGTGCCAGCAGCCCAGGGGGCGGGAGTGGGGGCTATGAGCAGTTCTTC
many TRBJ2-7 TRBV6-1 TRBD2 CASREGTSGIYEQYF TGTGCCAGCAGGGAAGGGACTAGCGGGATCTACGAGCAGTACTTC
few TRBJ2-1 TRBV7-9 TRBD1 CASTPGQGHNEQFF TGTGCCAGCACCCCGGGACAGGGACACAATGAGCAGTTCTTC
many TRBJ2-7 TRBV7-2 NA CTSSLRPSGLSSYEQYF TGTACCAGCAGCTTGAGACCAAGCGGGCTAAGCTCCTACGAGCAGTACTTC
NA TRBJ2-1 TRBV13 NA CASSFGGSSYNGQFF TGTGCCAGCAGCTTCGGCGGCAGCTCCTACAATGGGCAGTTCTTC
NA TRBJ2-5 TRBV25-1 NA CASSESSTGHWETQYF TGTGCCAGCAGTGAATCATCGACAGGTCATTGGGAGACCCAGTACTTC
few TRBJ2-1 TRBV20-1 NA CSARDFLASNYNEQFF TGCAGTGCTAGAGATTTTTTAGCCTCAAATTACAATGAGCAGTTCTTC
NA TRBJ2-1 TRBV24-1 NA CATSDPNNEQFF TGTGCCACCAGTGATCCTAACAATGAGCAGTTCTTC
many TRBJ2-7 TRBV30 TRBD2 CAWSVGRAYEQYF TGTGCCTGGAGTGTTGGGAGGGCCTACGAGCAGTACTTC
many TRBJ1-2 TRBV18 NA CASSPSDSLNYGYTF TGTGCCAGCTCACCGTCGGACAGTCTTAACTATGGCTACACCTTC
many TRBJ2-3 TRBV6-5 NA CASSYSITDTQYF TGTGCCAGCAGTTACTCGATAACAGATACGCAGTATTTT
once TRBJ1-4 TRBV27 NA CASSFWGDEKLFF TGTGCCAGCAGTTTTTGGGGGGATGAAAAACTGTTTTTT
NA TRBJ1-1 TRBV7-9 NA CASSPRGGIRNTEAFF TGTGCCAGCAGCCCTAGGGGGGGGATCCGGAACACTGAAGCTTTCTTT
few TRBJ2-7 TRBV7-6 NA CASSLEIARTYEQYF TGTGCCAGCAGCTTAGAAATTGCTAGAACCTACGAGCAGTACTTC
many TRBJ2-2 TRBV10-3 NA CAIKDSGNTGELFF TGTGCCATCAAGGATAGCGGAAACACCGGGGAGCTGTTTTTT
many TRBJ2-7 TRBV20-1 TRBD2 CSAREREVPYEQYF TGCAGTGCTAGAGAGCGGGAGGTCCCCTACGAGCAGTACTTC
NA TRBJ1-3 TRBV7-3 NA CASSASGRDGNTIYF TGTGCCAGCAGCGCCTCCGGACGTGATGGAAACACCATATATTTT
many TRBJ2-5 TRBV2 NA CASSDFAGGETQYF TGTGCCAGCAGTGATTTCGCTGGAGGGGAGACCCAGTACTTC
many TRBJ2-5 TRBV20-1 TRBD2 CSARTAPGLAGEETQYF TGCAGTGCTAGAACCGCCCCTGGACTAGCGGGAGAAGAGACCCAGTACTTC
many TRBJ1-1 TRBV18 TRBD1 CASSPQGQMNTEAFF TGTGCCAGCTCACCCCAGGGACAGATGAACACTGAAGCTTTCTTT
many TRBJ2-7 TRBV27 NA CASSSLAMISYEQYF TGTGCCAGCAGTTCTTTGGCAATGATCTCCTACGAGCAGTACTTC
few TRBJ2-1 TRBV20-1 NA CSARDPVSGKYNEQFF TGCAGTGCTAGAGATCCGGTCTCGGGAAAATACAATGAGCAGTTCTTC
few TRBJ1-6 TRBV20-1 NA CSARAHHGSNSPLHF TGCAGTGCTAGAGCCCATCACGGCAGTAATTCACCCCTCCACTTT
NA TRBJ1-1 TRBV24-1 NA CATSDGRADTEAFF TGTGCCACCAGTGATGGCAGGGCCGACACTGAAGCTTTCTTT
many TRBJ1-1 TRBV6-1 NA CASSVHRTRNTEAFF TGTGCCAGCAGTGTGCACAGGACCAGGAACACTGAAGCTTTCTTT
NA TRBJ2-5 TRBV19 TRBD2 CASSGSLAGGETQYF TGTGCCAGTAGTGGGTCACTAGCGGGAGGAGAGACCCAGTACTTC
NA TRBJ2-5 TRBV7-9 TRBD1 CASSGRDRAETQYF TGTGCCAGCAGCGGGCGGGACAGGGCTGAGACCCAGTACTTC
few TRBJ2-6 TRBV5-1 NA CATGTGSSGANVLTF TGCGCCACCGGGACGGGTAGCTCTGGGGCCAACGTCCTGACTTTC